The clone carrying this T cell receptor (beta chain) was observed a few times. Using a J-beta primer mix together with a sample-barcoded 5' primer, a second PCR was run for about 7 to 12 cycles. From the 5' RACE reads, TCRdb called clonotypes with MiXCR, one entry per CDR3 protein. The sample comprises approximately 1.5 million distinct CDR3 sequences, roughly 32% of which are singletons, and around 11% rests with the top ten. The sample belongs to a study of blood T cells in healthy people across ages. Germline V gives CDR1 DFQATT, CDR2 SNEGSKA (reference sequence). Trimming cost V 6 bases and J 0 bases, with 12 bases left between them. CDR3 length: 13 amino acids.

V usage is TRBV20-1 and J usage is TRBJ2-7; D gene unclear. The TCR sequence derives from a woman in her 30s in good health. Sequenced material: blood. The chain's CDR3 is CSASPRDSYEQYF. CDR3 nucleotide sequence: TGCAGTGCCTCCCCCCGAGACTCCTACGAGCAGTACTTC.